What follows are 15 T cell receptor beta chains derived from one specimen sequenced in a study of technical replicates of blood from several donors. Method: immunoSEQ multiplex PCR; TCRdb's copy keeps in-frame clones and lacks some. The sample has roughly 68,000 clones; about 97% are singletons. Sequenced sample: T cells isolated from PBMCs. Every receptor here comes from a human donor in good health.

CDR3 coding DNA: TGTGCCAGCGCCAGGGGGAGTACCCCCGGGGAGCTGTTTTTT. Protein: CASARGSTPGELFF. This chain links TRBV4-2 with TRBJ2-2, with 7 bases fitting TRBD1. The J segment lost 6 bases and the V segment lost 8 bases, leaving 9 bases of the junction unmatched. The CDR3 loop spans 14 amino acids. From germline, CDR1 is LGHNA and CDR2 YNFKEQ.

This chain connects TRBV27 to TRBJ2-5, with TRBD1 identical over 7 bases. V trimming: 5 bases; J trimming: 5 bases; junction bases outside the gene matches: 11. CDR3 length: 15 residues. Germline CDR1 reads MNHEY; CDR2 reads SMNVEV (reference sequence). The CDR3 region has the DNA TGTGCCAGCAGTCCACCGACAGGGCGAGGCGAGACCCAGTACTTC. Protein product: CASSPPTGRGETQYF.

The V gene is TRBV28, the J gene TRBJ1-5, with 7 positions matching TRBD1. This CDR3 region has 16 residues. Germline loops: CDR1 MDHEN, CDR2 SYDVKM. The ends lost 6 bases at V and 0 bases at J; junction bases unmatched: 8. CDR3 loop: CASRSPTGTSNQPQHF. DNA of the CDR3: TGTGCCAGCAGATCGCCGACAGGGACTAGCAATCAGCCCCAGCATTTT.

In DNA form, the CDR3 reads TGTGCCAGCAGTTTACTCGCGGGGGCCAACGTCCTGACTTTC. This codes for CASSLLAGANVLTF. The genes are TRBV28 and TRBJ2-6; D gene unclear. With 2 bases removed from V and 4 bases from J, the gap between germline ends came to 6 bases. CDR1 is MDHEN, CDR2 SYDVKM, per germline. The CDR3 extends over 14 amino acids.

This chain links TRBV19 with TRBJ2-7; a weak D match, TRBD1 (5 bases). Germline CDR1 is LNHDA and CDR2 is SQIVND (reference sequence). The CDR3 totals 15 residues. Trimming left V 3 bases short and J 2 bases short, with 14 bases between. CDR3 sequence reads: CASSISGRHPYEQYF. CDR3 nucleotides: TGTGCCAGTAGTATTTCAGGGCGGCACCCCTACGAGCAGTACTTC.

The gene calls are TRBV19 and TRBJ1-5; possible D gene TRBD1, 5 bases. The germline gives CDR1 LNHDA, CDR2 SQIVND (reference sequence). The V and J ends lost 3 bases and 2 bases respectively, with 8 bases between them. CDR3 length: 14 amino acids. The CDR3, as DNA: TGTGCCAGTAGTATCCCCAGGGGCAATCAGCCCCAGCATTTT. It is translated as CASSIPRGNQPQHF.

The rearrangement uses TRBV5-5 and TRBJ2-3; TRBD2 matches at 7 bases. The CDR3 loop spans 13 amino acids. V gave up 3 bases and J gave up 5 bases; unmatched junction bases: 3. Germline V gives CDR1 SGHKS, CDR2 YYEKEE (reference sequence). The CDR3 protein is CASSWTSQDTQYF. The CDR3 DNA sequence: TGTGCCAGCAGCTGGACTAGTCAAGATACGCAGTATTTT.

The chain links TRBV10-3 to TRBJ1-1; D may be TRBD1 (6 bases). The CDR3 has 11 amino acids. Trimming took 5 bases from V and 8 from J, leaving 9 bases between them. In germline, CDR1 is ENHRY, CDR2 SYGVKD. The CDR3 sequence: CAISTGTEAFF. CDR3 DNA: TGTGCCATCAGTACCGGGACAGAAGCTTTCTTT.

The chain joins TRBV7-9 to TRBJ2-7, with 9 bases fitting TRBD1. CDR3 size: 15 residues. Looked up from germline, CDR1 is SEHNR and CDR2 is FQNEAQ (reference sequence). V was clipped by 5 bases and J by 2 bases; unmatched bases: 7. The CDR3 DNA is TGTGCCAGCAGCCAAGGACAGGGGAGGGCCTACGAGCAGTACTTC. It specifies CASSQGQGRAYEQYF. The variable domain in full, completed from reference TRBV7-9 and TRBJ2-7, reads DTGVSQNPRHKITKRGQNVTFRCDPISEHNRLYWYRQTLGQGPEFLTYFQNEAQLEKSRLLSDRFSAERPKGSFSTLEIQRTEQGDSAMYLCASSQGQGRAYEQYFGPGTRLTVT.

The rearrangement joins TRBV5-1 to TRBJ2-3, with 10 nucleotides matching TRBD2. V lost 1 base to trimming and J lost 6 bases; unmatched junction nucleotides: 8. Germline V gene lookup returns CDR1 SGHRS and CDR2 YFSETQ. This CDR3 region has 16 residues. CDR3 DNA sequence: TGCGCCAGCAGCTTGCCTAGCGGGAGCCGAAGGGATACGCAGTATTTT. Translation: CASSLPSGSRRDTQYF.

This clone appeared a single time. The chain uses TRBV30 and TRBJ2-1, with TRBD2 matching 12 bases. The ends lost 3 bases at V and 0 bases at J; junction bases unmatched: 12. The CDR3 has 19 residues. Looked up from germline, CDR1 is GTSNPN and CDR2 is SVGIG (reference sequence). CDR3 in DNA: TGTGCCTGGAGGGGTACTAGCGGGAGGTCCCCGATCTCCTACAATGAGCAGTTCTTC. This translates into CAWRGTSGRSPISYNEQFF. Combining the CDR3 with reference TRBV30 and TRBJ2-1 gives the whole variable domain SQTIHQWPATLVQPVGSPLSLECTVEGTSNPNLYWYRQAAGRGLQLLFYSVGIGQISSEVPQNLSASRPQDRQFILSSKKLLLSDSGFYLCAWRGTSGRSPISYNEQFFGPGTRLTVL.

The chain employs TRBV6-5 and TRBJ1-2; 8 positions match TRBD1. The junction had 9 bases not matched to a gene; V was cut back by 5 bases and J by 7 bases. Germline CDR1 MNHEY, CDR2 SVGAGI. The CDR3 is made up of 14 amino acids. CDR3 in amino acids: CASSVPGGAFGYTF. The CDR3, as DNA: TGTGCCAGCAGTGTACCAGGGGGCGCTTTTGGCTACACCTTC.

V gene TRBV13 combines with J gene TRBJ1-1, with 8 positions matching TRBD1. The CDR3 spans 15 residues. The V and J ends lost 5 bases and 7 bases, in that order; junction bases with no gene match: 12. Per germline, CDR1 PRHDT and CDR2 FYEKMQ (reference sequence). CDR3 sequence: CASSTRDRGIGEAFF. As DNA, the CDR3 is TGTGCCAGCAGCACACGTGACAGGGGCATTGGTGAAGCTTTCTTT.

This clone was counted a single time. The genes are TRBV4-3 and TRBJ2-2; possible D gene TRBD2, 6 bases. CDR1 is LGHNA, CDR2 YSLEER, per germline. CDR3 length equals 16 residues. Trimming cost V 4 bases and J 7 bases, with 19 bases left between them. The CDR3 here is CASSRFLALSSGELFF. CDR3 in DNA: TGCGCCAGCAGCCGGTTCCTAGCGTTATCTAGCGGGGAGCTGTTTTTT.

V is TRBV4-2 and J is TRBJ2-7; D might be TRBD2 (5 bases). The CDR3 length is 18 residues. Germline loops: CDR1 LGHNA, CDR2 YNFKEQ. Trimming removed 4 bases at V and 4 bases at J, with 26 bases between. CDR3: CASSPSSSTGVWAYEQYF. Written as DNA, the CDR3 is TGTGCCAGCAGCCCTTCCTCTAGCACCGGGGTGTGGGCGTACGAGCAGTACTTC.